The T cell receptor beta chain under discussion was sequenced for a study of early T cells in non-severe SARS-CoV-2 infection. Each CDR3 protein is one row after TCRdb ran MiXCR on the 5' RACE reads. The data contain 60,000 or so distinct CDR3 sequences, 10% to 12% of them singletons. Germline V gene sequence: CDR1 SQVTM, CDR2 ANQGSEA. The CDR3 covers 12 residues. Trimming removed 2 bases from V and 6 bases from J, with 10 bases in between. This sequence originates from an adult who was a healthcare worker with PCR-confirmed SARS-CoV-2 infection or an uninfected control (not recorded which). V gene TRBV29-1 combines with J gene TRBJ1-2; the D gene is possibly TRBD1 (5 bases). The source material was whole blood. The CDR3 coding sequence is TGCAGCGTTGAATTGAGGGGACATGGCTACACCTTC. This sequence encodes CSVELRGHGYTF.